One sample yielded the 10 T cell receptor beta chains listed below, sequenced in a study of T cells in localized non-small cell lung cancer. Clones were read by immunoSEQ multiplex PCR, and TCRdb kept only the in-frame ones, dropping some. The repertoire holds around 17,000 clones, with about 90% as singletons. Sequenced here: peripheral blood mononuclear cells, sampled before any cancer treatment. These receptors originate from a woman aged 35-75 years with stage III lung adenocarcinoma.

The chain joins TRBV14 to TRBJ2-5, with D unclear. Trimming left V 8 bases short and J 7 bases short, with 11 bases between. Looked up from germline, CDR1 is SGHDN and CDR2 is FVKESK. This CDR3 has 11 amino acids. The CDR3: CASGPGGTQYF. The CDR3 bases are TGTGCCAGCGGGCCGGGTGGGACCCAGTACTTC.

The chain combines TRBV21-1 with TRBJ1-1; the table's D gene call, TRBD1, was not cross checked with the DNA. TRBV21-1 is annotated as a pseudogene. The CDR3 runs to 16 residues. The DNA of the CDR3 is TGTGCCAGCAGCCGCTCTTTATACACAATTCGCACTGAAGCTTTCTTT. Protein product: CASSRSLYTIRTEAFF.

CDR3 coding DNA: TGTGCCAGCAGCTCCGGGACAGGGTTTAACTATGGCTACACCTTC. This encodes CASSSGTGFNYGYTF. This chain joins TRBV7-2 and TRBJ1-2, with 9 bases fitting TRBD1. V lost 4 bases, J lost 1 base, and 4 bases stayed unmatched. The germline CDR1 and CDR2 sequences are SGHTA and FQGNSA. CDR3 length: 15 amino acids.

The rearrangement uses TRBV11-2 and TRBJ2-2; D unclear. Trimming cost V 3 bases and J 1 base, with 12 bases left between them. Germline V gene data show CDR1 as SGHAT and CDR2 as FQNNGV. The CDR3 consists of 16 residues. CDR3 nucleotides: TGTGCCAGCAGCTTCCGTTCCTGGGAGAACACCGGGGAGCTGTTTTTT. This sequence encodes CASSFRSWENTGELFF.

The chain is built from TRBV15 and TRBJ2-1; D gene unclear. Germline assignment: CDR1 LNHNV and CDR2 YYDKDF (reference sequence). The CDR3 loop spans 16 amino acids. Trimming removed 0 bases at V and 0 bases at J, with 9 bases between. CDR3 DNA sequence: TGTGCCACCAGCAGAGAAAAGGTTAGCTCCTACAATGAGCAGTTCTTC. Its protein is CATSREKVSSYNEQFF.

DNA of the CDR3: TGTGCCAGCAGCCCCCCAGGGTCAACTAATGAAAAACTGTTTTTT. It yields the protein CASSPPGSTNEKLFF. This chain connects TRBV5-5 to TRBJ1-4; the D gene is possibly TRBD1 (5 bases). Deletions cut 4 bases from V and 0 bases from J, with 10 bases between. The CDR3 totals 15 residues. CDR1 and CDR2 (germline): SGHKS, YYEKEE (reference sequence). Variable domain in full (rest from reference TRBV5-5 and TRBJ1-4): DAGVTQSPTHLIKTRGQQVTLRCSPISGHKSVSWYQQVLGQGPQFIFQYYEKEERGRGNFPDRFSARQFPNYSSELNVNALLLGDSALYLCASSPPGSTNEKLFFGSGTQLSVL.

This clone was detected only a few times. The rearrangement uses TRBV29-1 and TRBJ1-1; a possible D gene is TRBD1 (5 bases). The CDR3 runs 13 residues. The ends were cut back, 6 bases at V and 5 bases at J, with 16 bases in the middle. Germline assignment: CDR1 SQVTM and CDR2 ANQGSEA. The CDR3 protein is CSVGTSAGTEAFF. As DNA, the CDR3 is TGCAGCGTCGGGACTTCGGCCGGTACTGAAGCTTTCTTT.

The chain uses TRBV2 and TRBJ2-4, with D perhaps TRBD1 (6 bases). The CDR3 spans 16 residues. The germline CDR1 and CDR2 sequences are SNHLY and FYNNEI. V was trimmed by 5 bases and J by 1 base, leaving 15 bases between them. DNA for the CDR3: TGTGCCAGCAGTAAACAGGGTCTTTTGGCCAAAAACATTCAGTACTTC. As protein: CASSKQGLLAKNIQYF. Drawing the rest from reference TRBV2 and TRBJ2-4, the complete variable domain is EPEVTQTPSHQVTQMGQEVILRCVPISNHLYFYWYRQILGQKVEFLVSFYNNEISEKSEIFDDQFSVERPDGSNFTLKIRSTKLEDSAMYFCASSKQGLLAKNIQYFGAGTRLSVL.

This clone was seen a handful of times. The chain combines TRBV5-5 with TRBJ1-1; no clear D gene. The CDR3 loop spans 15 amino acids. Trimming left V 0 bases short and J 4 bases short, with 13 bases between. The germline CDR1 and CDR2 sequences are SGHKS and YYEKEE (reference sequence). CDR3 region: CASSLGGFSATEAFF. DNA for the CDR3: TGTGCCAGCAGCTTGGGAGGGTTTTCAGCCACTGAAGCTTTCTTT.

The chain combines TRBV29-1 with TRBJ1-5, with unresolved D. Trimming stripped 7 bases from V and 0 bases from J, with 10 bases between. Germline CDR1 is SQVTM and CDR2 is ANQGSEA. This CDR3 is built from 13 residues. This CDR3 is CSATVDSNQPQHF. CDR3 coding DNA: TGCAGCGCGACGGTAGATAGCAATCAGCCCCAGCATTTT.